The table lists the clone carrying this TCR beta chain with a few counts. Its antigen is unidentified. The germline gives CDR1 SGHRS, CDR2 YFSETQ. The CDR3 is 15 residues long. The junction had 6 bases not matched to a gene; V was cut back by 1 base and J by 4 bases. This sample is drawn from a study of beta chain features in type 1 diabetes. Study results and limitations: Researchers report that Type 1 diabetes patients had moderately but significantly shorter TCRB CDR3s across all four CD4+ subsets. TCRB repertoires of naive, central memory and Treg cells appeared more similar among patients than among healthy donors. Any role of HLA type in TCRB rearrangement remained unresolved here.

Expressed TCRB transcripts were sequenced after all isolated RNA was converted to cDNA. Some clones are missing from TCRdb's copy, which holds only in-frame ones; the method was immunoSEQ multiplex PCR. The sample holds hundreds of thousands of clones, about 14% seen once. The chain uses TRBV5-1 and TRBJ2-5; the match to TRBD1 covers 8 bases. Sequenced input: naive CD4+ T cells from blood. This sequence originates from a man between 18 and 29 years old with type 1 diabetes. In nucleotides, the CDR3 is TGCGCCAGCAGCTTGATGCAGGGGGCCGGAGAGACCCAGTACTTC. Its protein product is CASSLMQGAGETQYF.